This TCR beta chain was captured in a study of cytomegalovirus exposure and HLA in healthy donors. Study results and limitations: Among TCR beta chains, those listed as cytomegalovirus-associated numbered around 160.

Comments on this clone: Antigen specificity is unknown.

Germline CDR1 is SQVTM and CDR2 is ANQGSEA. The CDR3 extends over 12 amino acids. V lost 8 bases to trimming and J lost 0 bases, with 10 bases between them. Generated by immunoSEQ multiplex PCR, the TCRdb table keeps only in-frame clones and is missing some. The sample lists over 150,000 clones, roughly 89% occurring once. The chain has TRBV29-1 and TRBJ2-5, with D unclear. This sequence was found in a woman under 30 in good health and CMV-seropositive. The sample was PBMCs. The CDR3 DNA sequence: TGCAGCACCCCGAGTAACCAAGAGACCCAGTACTTC. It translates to CSTPSNQETQYF.